This T cell receptor beta chain appears in the sequencing data of a study of cytomegalovirus exposure and HLA in healthy donors. CDR1 is GTSNPN, CDR2 SVGIG, per germline (reference sequence). This CDR3 contains 14 residues. V was clipped by 7 bases and J by 4 bases; unmatched bases: 6. The assay was immunoSEQ multiplex PCR, and TCRdb's table has in-frame clones only and misses some. The sample has hundreds of thousands of clones; roughly 84% are singletons. This receptor was obtained from a young woman in good health and CMV-seropositive. Input material: PBMCs. V usage is TRBV30 and J usage is TRBJ2-1; 11 nucleotides line up with TRBD2. The CDR3 is CAFTGTSGYNEQFF. CDR3 DNA: TGTGCCTTTACCGGGACTAGCGGTTACAATGAGCAGTTCTTC.